The clone carrying this T cell receptor (beta chain) was detected a few times. TCRdb reanalysed the reads using MiXCR and keeps one entry per CDR3 protein. The sample carries under 150,000 distinct CDR3 sequences, approximately 8.8% recorded once. V was pared by 2 bases and J by 0 bases, with 16 bases of the junction left unmatched. Germline V gene lookup returns CDR1 SGHTA and CDR2 FQGTGA. The CDR3 contains 21 residues. The data derive from a study of T cell repertoires in cytomegalovirus infection. The chain employs TRBV7-3 and TRBJ2-6, with 7 bases matching TRBD2. Specimen: PBMCs. The source is a human donor in good health (CMV status not recorded). Some clones in this sample may be carry-over from other donors' samples. This CDR3 is CASSLDPPLAGRASGANVLTF. For the CDR3, the DNA is TGTGCCAGCAGCTTAGACCCGCCCCTGGCAGGGAGGGCCTCTGGGGCCAACGTCCTGACTTTC.